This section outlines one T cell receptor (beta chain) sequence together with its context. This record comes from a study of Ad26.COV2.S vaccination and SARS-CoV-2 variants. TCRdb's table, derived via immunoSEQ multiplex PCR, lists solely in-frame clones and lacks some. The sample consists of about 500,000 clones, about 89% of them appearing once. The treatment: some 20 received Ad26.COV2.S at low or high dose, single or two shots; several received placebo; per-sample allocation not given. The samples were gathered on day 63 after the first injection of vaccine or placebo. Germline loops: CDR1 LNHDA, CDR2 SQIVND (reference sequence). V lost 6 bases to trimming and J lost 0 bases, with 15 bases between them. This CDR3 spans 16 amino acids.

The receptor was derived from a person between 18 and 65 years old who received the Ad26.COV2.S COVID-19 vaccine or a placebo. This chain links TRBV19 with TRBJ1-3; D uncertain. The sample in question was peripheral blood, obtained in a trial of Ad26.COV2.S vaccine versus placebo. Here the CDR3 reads CASRGLDTLSGNTIYF. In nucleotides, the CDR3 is TGTGCCAGTAGGGGCCTTGACACTCTCTCTGGAAACACCATATATTTT.